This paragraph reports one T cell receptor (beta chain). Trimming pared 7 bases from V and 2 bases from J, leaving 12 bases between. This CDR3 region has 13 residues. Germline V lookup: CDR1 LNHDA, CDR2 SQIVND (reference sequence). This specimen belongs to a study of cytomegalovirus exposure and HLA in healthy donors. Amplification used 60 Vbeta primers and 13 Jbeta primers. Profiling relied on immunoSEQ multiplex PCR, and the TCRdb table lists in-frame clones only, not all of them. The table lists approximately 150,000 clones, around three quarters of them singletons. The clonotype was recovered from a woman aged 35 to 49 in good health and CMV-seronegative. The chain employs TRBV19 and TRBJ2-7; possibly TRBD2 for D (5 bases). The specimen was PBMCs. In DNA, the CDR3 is TGTGCCAGTAAGAGAGACGGGGCCTACGAGCAGTACTTC. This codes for CASKRDGAYEQYF.